The 2 T cell receptor beta chains below all came from one sample that was sequenced in a study of CD8 T cells in ankylosing spondylitis. MiXCR, run by TCRdb on the 5' RACE reads, gives a single entry per CDR3 protein. The sample records a few hundred thousand distinct CDR3 sequences, roughly a tenth being singletons. The sequencing sample was made of blood, either unsorted or a sorted T cell fraction (not recorded which). These receptors were obtained from a male donor with ankylosing spondylitis or in good health (not recorded which).

The chain has TRBV28 and TRBJ2-7, with 8 nucleotides matching TRBD2. Germline V gene lookup returns CDR1 MDHEN and CDR2 SYDVKM. After removal of 5 bases from V and 1 base from J, the junction contained 13 bases not matched to a gene. The CDR3 consists of 17 residues. The CDR3 DNA follows: TGTGCCAGCAGTCCCTGGGGTAGCGGGGATGGTTCCTACGAGCAGTACTTC. Its protein product is CASSPWGSGDGSYEQYF.

Only a few counts were recorded for this clonotype. The chain has TRBV5-5 and TRBJ2-7; TRBD1 matches 8 bases. CDR3 length equals 14 residues. The J segment lost 2 bases and the V segment lost 5 bases, leaving 6 bases of the junction unmatched. Germline V gene data show CDR1 as SGHKS and CDR2 as YYEKEE (reference sequence). The CDR3 spells CASSSDRVAYEQYF. The CDR3 DNA sequence: TGTGCCAGCAGTTCGGACAGGGTTGCCTACGAGCAGTACTTC.